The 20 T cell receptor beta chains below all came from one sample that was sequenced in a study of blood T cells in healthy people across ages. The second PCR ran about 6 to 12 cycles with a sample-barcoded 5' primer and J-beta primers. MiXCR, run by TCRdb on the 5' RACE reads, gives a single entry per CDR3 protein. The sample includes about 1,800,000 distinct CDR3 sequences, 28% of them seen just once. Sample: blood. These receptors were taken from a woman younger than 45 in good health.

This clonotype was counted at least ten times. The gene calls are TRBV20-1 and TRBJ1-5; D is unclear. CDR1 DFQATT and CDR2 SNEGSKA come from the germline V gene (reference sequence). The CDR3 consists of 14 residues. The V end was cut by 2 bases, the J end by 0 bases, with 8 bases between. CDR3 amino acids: CSARHPSSNQPQHF. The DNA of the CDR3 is TGCAGTGCTAGACATCCTTCTAGCAATCAGCCCCAGCATTTT.

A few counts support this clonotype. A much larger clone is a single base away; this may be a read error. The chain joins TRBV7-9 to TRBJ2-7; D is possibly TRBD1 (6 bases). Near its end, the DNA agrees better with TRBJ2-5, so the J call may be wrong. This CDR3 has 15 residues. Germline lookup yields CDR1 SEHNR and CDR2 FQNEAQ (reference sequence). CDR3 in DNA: TGTGCCAGCAGCGCCTGGCAGGGGAAGGAAGGGACCCAGTACTTC. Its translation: CASSAWQGKEGTQYF.

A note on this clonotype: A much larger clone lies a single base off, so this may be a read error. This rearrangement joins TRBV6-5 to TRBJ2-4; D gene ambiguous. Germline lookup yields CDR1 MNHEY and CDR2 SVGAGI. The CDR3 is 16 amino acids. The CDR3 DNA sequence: TGTGCCAGCAGTTACTCTGCAGCCGTAGCCAAAAACATTCGGTACTTC. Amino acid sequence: CASSYSAAVAKNIRYF.

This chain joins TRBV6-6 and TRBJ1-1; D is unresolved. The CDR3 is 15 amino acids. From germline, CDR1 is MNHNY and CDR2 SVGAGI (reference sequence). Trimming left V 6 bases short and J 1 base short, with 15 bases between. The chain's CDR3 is CASSPAGSPNTEAFF. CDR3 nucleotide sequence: TGTGCCAGCAGCCCGGCGGGGTCCCCGAACACTGAAGCTTTCTTT.

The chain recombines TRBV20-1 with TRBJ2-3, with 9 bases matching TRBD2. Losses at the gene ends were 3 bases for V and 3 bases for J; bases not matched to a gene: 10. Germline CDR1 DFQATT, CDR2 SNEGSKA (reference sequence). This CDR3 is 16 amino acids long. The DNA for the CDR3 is TGCAGTGCTAGGAAGGCCAGCGGGAGGAGGACAGATACGCAGTATTTT. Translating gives CSARKASGRRTDTQYF.

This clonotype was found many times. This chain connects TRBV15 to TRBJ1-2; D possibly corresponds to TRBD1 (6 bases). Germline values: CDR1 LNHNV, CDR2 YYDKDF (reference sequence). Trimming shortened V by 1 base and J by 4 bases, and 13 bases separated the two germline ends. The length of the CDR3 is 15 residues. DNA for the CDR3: TGTGCCACCAGCAGAGTCACAACAGGGTCCTATGGCTACACCTTC. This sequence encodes CATSRVTTGSYGYTF.

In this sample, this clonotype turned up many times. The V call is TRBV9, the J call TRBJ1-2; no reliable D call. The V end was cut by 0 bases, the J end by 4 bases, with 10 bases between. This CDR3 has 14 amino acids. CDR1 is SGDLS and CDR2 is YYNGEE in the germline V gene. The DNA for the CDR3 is TGTGCCAGCAGCGTAGGTAATCCAACCTATGGCTACACCTTC. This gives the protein CASSVGNPTYGYTF.

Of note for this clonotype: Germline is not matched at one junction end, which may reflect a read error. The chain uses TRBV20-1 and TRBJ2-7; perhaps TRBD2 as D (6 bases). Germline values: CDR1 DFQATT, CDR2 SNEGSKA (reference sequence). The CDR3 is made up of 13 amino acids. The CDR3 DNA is TGCAGTGCTAGCGGAGGACTAACGTACGAGCGGTACTTC. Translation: CSASGGLTYERYF.

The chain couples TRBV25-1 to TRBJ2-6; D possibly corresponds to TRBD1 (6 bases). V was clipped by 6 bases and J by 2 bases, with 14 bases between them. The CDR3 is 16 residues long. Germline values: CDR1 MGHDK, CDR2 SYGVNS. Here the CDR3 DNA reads TGTGCCAGCAGGAGCAGGGGCAACCCTGGGGCCAACGTCCTGACTTTC. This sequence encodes CASRSRGNPGANVLTF.

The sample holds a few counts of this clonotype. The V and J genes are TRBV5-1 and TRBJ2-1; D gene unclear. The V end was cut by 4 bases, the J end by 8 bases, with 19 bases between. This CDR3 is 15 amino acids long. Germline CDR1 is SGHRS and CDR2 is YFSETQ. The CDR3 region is CASSTTQPEVDEQFF. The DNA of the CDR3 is TGCGCCAGCAGCACGACCCAACCTGAGGTCGATGAGCAGTTCTTC.

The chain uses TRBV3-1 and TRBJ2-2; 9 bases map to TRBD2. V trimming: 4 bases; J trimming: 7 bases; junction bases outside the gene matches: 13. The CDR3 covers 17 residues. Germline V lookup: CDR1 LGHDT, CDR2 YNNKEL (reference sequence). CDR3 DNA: TGTGCCAGCAGCCCATTTCGGACTAGCGATATCCTCGGGGAGCTGTTTTTT. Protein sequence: CASSPFRTSDILGELFF.

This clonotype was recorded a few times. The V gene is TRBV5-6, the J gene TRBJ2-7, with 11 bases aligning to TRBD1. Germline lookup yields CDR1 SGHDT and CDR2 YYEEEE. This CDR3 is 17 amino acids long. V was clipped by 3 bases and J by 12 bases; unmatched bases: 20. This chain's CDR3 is CASSSAVLLRDRGRRYF. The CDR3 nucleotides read TGTGCCAGCAGCTCAGCCGTGCTGCTCCGGGACAGGGGGAGGCGGTACTTC.

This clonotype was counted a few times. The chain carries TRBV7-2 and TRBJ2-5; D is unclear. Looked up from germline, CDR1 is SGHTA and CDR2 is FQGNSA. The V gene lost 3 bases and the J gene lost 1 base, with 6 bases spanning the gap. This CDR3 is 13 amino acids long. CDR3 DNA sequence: TGTGCCAGCAGCTTTGACACCCAAGAGACCCAGTACTTC. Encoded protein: CASSFDTQETQYF.

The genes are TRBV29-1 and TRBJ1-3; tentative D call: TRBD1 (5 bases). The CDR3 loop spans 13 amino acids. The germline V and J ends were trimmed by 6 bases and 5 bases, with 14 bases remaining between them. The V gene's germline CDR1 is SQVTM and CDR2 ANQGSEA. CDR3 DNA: TGCAGCGTCGGACAACCTGGCAGAAACACCATATATTTT. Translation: CSVGQPGRNTIYF.

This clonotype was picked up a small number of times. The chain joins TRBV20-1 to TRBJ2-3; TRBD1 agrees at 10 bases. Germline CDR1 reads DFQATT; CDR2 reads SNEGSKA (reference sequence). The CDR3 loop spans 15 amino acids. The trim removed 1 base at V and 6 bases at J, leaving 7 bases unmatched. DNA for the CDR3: TGCAGTGCTAGAGCGCCGACAGGGGGCCTCGATACGCAGTATTTT. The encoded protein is CSARAPTGGLDTQYF.

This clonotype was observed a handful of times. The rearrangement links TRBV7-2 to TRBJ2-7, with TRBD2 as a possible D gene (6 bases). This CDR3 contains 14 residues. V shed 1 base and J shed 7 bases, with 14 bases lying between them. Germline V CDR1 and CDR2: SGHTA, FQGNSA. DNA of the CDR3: TGTGCCAGCAGCTTAGACGCGGGGTTAAGGGAGCAGTACTTC. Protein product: CASSLDAGLREQYF.

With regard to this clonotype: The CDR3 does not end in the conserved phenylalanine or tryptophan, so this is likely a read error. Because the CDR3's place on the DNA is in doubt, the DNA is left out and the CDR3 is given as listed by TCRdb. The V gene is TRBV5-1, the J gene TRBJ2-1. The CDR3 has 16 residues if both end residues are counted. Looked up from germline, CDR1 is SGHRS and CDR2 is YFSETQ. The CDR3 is CASSLPHLNYGCTFGS.

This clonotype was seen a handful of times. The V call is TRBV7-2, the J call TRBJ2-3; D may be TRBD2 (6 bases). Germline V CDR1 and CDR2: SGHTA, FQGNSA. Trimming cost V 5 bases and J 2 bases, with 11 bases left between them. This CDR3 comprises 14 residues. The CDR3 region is CASSRGFVTDTQYF. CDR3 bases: TGTGCCAGCAGCCGGGGGTTTGTCACAGATACGCAGTATTTT.

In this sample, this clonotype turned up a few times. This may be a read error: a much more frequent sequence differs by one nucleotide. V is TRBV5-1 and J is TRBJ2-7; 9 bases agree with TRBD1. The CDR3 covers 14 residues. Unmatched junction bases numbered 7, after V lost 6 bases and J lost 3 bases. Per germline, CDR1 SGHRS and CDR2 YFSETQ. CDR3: CASNSGQGFYEQYF. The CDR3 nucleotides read TGCGCCAGCAACTCTGGACAGGGGTTCTACGAGCAGTACTTC.

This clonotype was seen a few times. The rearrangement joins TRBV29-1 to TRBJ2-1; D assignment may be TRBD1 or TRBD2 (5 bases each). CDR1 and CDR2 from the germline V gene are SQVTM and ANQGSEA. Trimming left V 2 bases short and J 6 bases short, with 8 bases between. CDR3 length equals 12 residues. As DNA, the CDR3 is TGCAGCGTTGAAACTGGGACCAATGAGCAGTTCTTC. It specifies CSVETGTNEQFF.